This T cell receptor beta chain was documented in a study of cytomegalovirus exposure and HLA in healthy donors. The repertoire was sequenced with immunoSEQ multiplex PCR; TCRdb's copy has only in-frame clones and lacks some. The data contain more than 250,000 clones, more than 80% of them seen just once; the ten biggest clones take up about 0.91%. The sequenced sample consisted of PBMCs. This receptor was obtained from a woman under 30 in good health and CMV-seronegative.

The CDR3, as DNA: TGTGCCAGCACGTGGAGCCAGGGGGCGGGCACCGGGGAGCTGTTTTTT. This codes for CASTWSQGAGTGELFF. The chain employs TRBV2 and TRBJ2-2; 8 nucleotides match TRBD1. Losses at the gene ends were 7 bases for V and 4 bases for J; bases not matched to a gene: 11. CDR3 size: 16 residues. CDR1 is SNHLY, CDR2 FYNNEI, per germline. Full variable domain (rest looked up from reference TRBV2 and TRBJ2-2): EPEVTQTPSHQVTQMGQEVILRCVPISNHLYFYWYRQILGQKVEFLVSFYNNEISEKSEIFDDQFSVERPDGSNFTLKIRSTKLEDSAMYFCASTWSQGAGTGELFFGEGSRLTVL.